The next 15 T cell receptor beta chains were all read from a single sample in a study of blood T cell repertoires in COVID-19. TCRdb's table, derived via immunoSEQ multiplex PCR, lists solely in-frame clones and lacks some. The table includes 240,000 or so clones, nearly 90% detected once. Sequencing was carried out using peripheral blood. The origin of the receptors is a woman in her twenties or thirties with acute or convalescent COVID-19.

The chain has TRBV24-1 and TRBJ2-1; TRBD2 might be the D (5 bases). CDR3 length: 16 amino acids. V was pared by 4 bases and J by 0 bases, with 12 bases between. Germline V gives CDR1 KGHDR, CDR2 SFDVKD. CDR3 nucleotides: TGTGCCACCAGTGACGTCCAAGGGAGCTCCTACAATGAGCAGTTCTTC. Translated, it gives CATSDVQGSSYNEQFF.

The chain uses TRBV6-1 and TRBJ2-7; 11 bases map to TRBD1. V lost 4 bases to trimming and J lost 5 bases; unmatched junction nucleotides: 10. The CDR3 runs to 16 residues. Per germline, CDR1 MNHNS and CDR2 SASEGT. CDR3 coding DNA: TGTGCCAGCAGTGCCTACTGGACAGGGGGCGGGAACGAGCAGTACTTC. Translation: CASSAYWTGGGNEQYF.

V gene TRBV5-1 combines with J gene TRBJ2-5; D is perhaps TRBD1 (6 bases). Trimming took off 4 bases at V and 5 bases at J, with 12 bases between the two ends. CDR1 is SGHRS and CDR2 is YFSETQ in the germline V gene. The CDR3 has 13 amino acids. The CDR3: CASSLQGPETQYF. In nucleotides, the CDR3 is TGCGCCAGCAGCCTACAGGGTCCGGAGACCCAGTACTTC.

The DNA for the CDR3 is TGTGCCAGCAGTGGGACGGACTATAGCAATCAGCCCCAGCATTTT. Residues: CASSGTDYSNQPQHF. This chain uses TRBV2 with TRBJ1-5; no reliable D call. V gave up 4 bases and J gave up 0 bases, with 10 bases separating them. The CDR3 has 15 amino acids. Germline CDR1 reads SNHLY; CDR2 reads FYNNEI. The full variable domain, completed using reference TRBV2 and TRBJ1-5, is EPEVTQTPSHQVTQMGQEVILRCVPISNHLYFYWYRQILGQKVEFLVSFYNNEISEKSEIFDDQFSVERPDGSNFTLKIRSTKLEDSAMYFCASSGTDYSNQPQHFGDGTRLSIL.

The chain is built from TRBV4-3 and TRBJ1-1; the match to TRBD1 covers 8 bases. The length of the CDR3 is 15 residues. V was pared by 1 base and J by 1 base, with 2 bases of the junction left unmatched. Germline lookup yields CDR1 LGHNA and CDR2 YSLEER. The CDR3 protein is CASSQVGTGNTEAFF. In DNA, the CDR3 is TGCGCCAGCAGCCAAGTCGGGACAGGGAACACTGAAGCTTTCTTT.

As to this clone: Distinct nucleotide sequences in the sample also encode this CDR3. CDR3 sequence reads: CASSRSGEQFF. The CDR3 nucleotides read TGTGCCAGCAGCCGTAGCGGGGAGCAGTTCTTC. V gene TRBV3-1 (or the pseudogene TRBV3-2) combines with J gene TRBJ2-1; TRBD2 matches at 7 bases. CDR3 length: 11 amino acids. Germline CDR1 and CDR2: LGHDT and YNNKEL (reference sequence). Trimming took 4 bases from V and 10 from J; bases not matched to a gene: 1.

The chain joins TRBV30 to TRBJ2-5, with 14 positions matching TRBD2. The CDR3 covers 12 residues. From germline, CDR1 is GTSNPN and CDR2 SVGIG (reference sequence). The junction had 1 base not matched to a gene; V was cut back by 8 bases and J by 5 bases. The CDR3 sequence is CARLAGGETQYF. CDR3 DNA sequence: TGTGCCAGACTAGCGGGAGGGGAGACCCAGTACTTC.

The rearrangement links TRBV6-5 to TRBJ2-7; a possible D gene is TRBD1 (5 bases). Trimming took off 7 bases at V and 7 bases at J, with 17 bases between the two ends. CDR1 and CDR2 from the germline V gene are MNHEY and SVGAGI. The CDR3 has 13 amino acids. The CDR3 spells CASTNDSPSEQYF. CDR3 sequence (DNA): TGTGCCAGCACCAACGACAGTCCCTCGGAGCAGTACTTC.

The chain joins TRBV5-5 to TRBJ1-1; D gene unclear. The CDR3 length is 14 residues. The germline gives CDR1 SGHKS, CDR2 YYEKEE (reference sequence). V shed 4 bases and J shed 2 bases, with 12 bases lying between them. The CDR3 protein is CASSRDSFNTEAFF. The CDR3 region has the DNA TGTGCCAGCAGCCGGGATTCTTTTAACACTGAAGCTTTCTTT.

The chain uses TRBV6-5 and TRBJ2-3, with a tentative D call TRBD2 (5 bases). CDR1 and CDR2 from the germline V gene are MNHEY and SVGAGI. Trimming pared 6 bases from V and 2 bases from J, leaving 15 bases between. This CDR3 is built from 15 residues. This chain's CDR3 is CASRTTGSFTDTQYF. The CDR3 coding sequence is TGTGCCAGCAGAACCACGGGGTCCTTCACAGATACGCAGTATTTT.

The chain uses TRBV12-3 or TRBV12-4 and TRBJ2-3, with D perhaps TRBD2 (5 bases). V lost 3 bases, J lost 10 bases, and 14 bases lay in between. This CDR3 is built from 13 residues. CDR3 coding DNA: TGTGCCAGCAGTTTCCTGGACGAGGGATCGCAGTATTTT. It is translated as CASSFLDEGSQYF.

This chain joins TRBV5-1 and TRBJ2-7; D perhaps matches TRBD2 (6 bases). The length of the CDR3 is 14 residues. V was cut by 4 bases and J by 0 bases, with 11 bases left in between. Germline assignment: CDR1 SGHRS and CDR2 YFSETQ. The CDR3 is CASSVGSASYEQYF. CDR3 coding DNA: TGCGCCAGCAGCGTCGGGAGCGCCTCCTACGAGCAGTACTTC.

This chain joins TRBV14 and TRBJ2-1; 8 bases agree with TRBD2. Trimming removed 0 bases from V and 4 bases from J; junction bases left unmatched: 17. The CDR3 covers 20 residues. Per the germline V gene, CDR1 is SGHDN and CDR2 is FVKESK. CDR3 region: CASSQDYSSGSISGYNEQFF. In DNA form, the CDR3 reads TGTGCCAGCAGCCAAGATTATTCGAGCGGGAGTATCAGTGGATACAATGAGCAGTTCTTC.

The chain employs TRBV21-1 and TRBJ2-3; TRBD2 is the table's D call, not checked against the DNA. TRBV21-1 is listed as a pseudogene. The CDR3 length is 22 residues. DNA of the CDR3: TGTGCCAGCAGCAAAGAACTAGGACTCGGGACTAGCGGGAGCTTCGGCACAGATACGCAGTATTTT. Protein: CASSKELGLGTSGSFGTDTQYF.

This clone was detected a few times. This rearrangement joins TRBV9 to TRBJ1-4; D call uncertain. The germline gives CDR1 SGDLS, CDR2 YYNGEE. Trimming removed 0 bases at V and 8 bases at J, with 14 bases between. The CDR3 runs 15 residues. CDR3 sequence reads: CASSVALRPREKLFF. For the CDR3, the DNA is TGTGCCAGCAGCGTAGCCCTGAGGCCTCGAGAAAAACTGTTTTTT.